The following is a T cell receptor beta chain sequence with its context. Its antigen is not known. Generated by immunoSEQ multiplex PCR, the TCRdb table keeps only in-frame clones and is missing some. The table lists 150,000 to 200,000 clones, roughly 94% of them singletons. This sample stems from a study of T cell responses to AZD1222 COVID-19 vaccine. The CDR3 has 10 amino acids. Germline-derived CDR1 and CDR2 are DFQATT and SNEGSKA (reference sequence). Trimming took 8 bases from V and 7 from J, leaving 10 bases between them. Study-wide findings and caveats: Clonal diversity was possibly underestimated; the donors were predominantly white British and more often female. Only six or seven AZD1222 recipients were seropositive at baseline.

The clonotype was recovered from an adult who received the AZD1222 COVID-19 vaccine. The V call is TRBV20-1, the J call TRBJ2-3; D ambiguous. Sample: peripheral blood, taken 28 days after the second AZD1222 dose. The CDR3 protein is CSPGPNTQYF. In DNA form, the CDR3 reads TGCAGTCCTGGACCCAATACGCAGTATTTT.